Shown below are 11 T cell receptor beta chains from a single sample sequenced in a study of T-cell reconstitution after alpha-beta-depleted transplantation in children. Preparing the TCRbeta library involved the use of unique molecular identifiers. TCRdb analysed the PCR reads with MiXCR anew, one entry per CDR3 protein. The sample gives hundreds of thousands of distinct CDR3 sequences, about an eighth of which show up once; about 4.5% is in the top ten. Here the sequenced sample was PBMCs, taken from the stem cell graft. These receptors came from a human donor who donated a stem cell graft to a child with Fanconi anemia.

This clonotype was seen repeatedly, ten times or more. The chain links TRBV20-1 to TRBJ1-4; no definite D call. Per the germline V gene, CDR1 is DFQATT and CDR2 is SNEGSKA (reference sequence). This CDR3 is 14 amino acids long. V was cut by 1 base and J by 7 bases, with 13 bases left in between. The CDR3 protein is CSARGPLEGEKLFF. The CDR3 coding sequence is TGCAGTGCTAGAGGTCCATTAGAGGGTGAAAAACTGTTTTTT.

The table lists this clonotype with a few counts. This chain uses TRBV4-3 with TRBJ1-2, with TRBD1 identical over 8 bases. Germline CDR1 LGHNA, CDR2 YSLEER. V was clipped by 0 bases and J by 8 bases; unmatched bases: 8. The CDR3 sequence is 15 residues long. CDR3 residues: CASSQDHQTGEGYTF. As DNA, the CDR3 is TGCGCCAGCAGCCAAGATCATCAGACAGGGGAAGGCTACACCTTC.

The chain links TRBV5-1 to TRBJ2-2; TRBD1 matches at 7 bases. Germline-derived CDR1 and CDR2 are SGHRS and YFSETQ. There are 13 residues in the CDR3. Trimming cost V 7 bases and J 1 base; bases outside gene matches: 1. The CDR3: CASGQENTGELFF. CDR3 sequence (DNA): TGCGCCAGCGGACAGGAGAACACCGGGGAGCTGTTTTTT.

The CDR3 sequence: CSARGVGQTQYF. In DNA form, the CDR3 reads TGCAGTGCTAGAGGGGTGGGACAAACGCAGTATTTT. The chain couples TRBV20-1 to TRBJ2-3, with D maybe TRBD1 (6 bases). CDR3 size: 12 residues. The germline CDR1 and CDR2 sequences are DFQATT and SNEGSKA (reference sequence). Trimming removed 1 base from V and 9 bases from J, with 11 bases in between.

This chain connects TRBV15 to TRBJ1-6; a weak D match, TRBD1 (6 bases). This CDR3 has 14 residues. V gave up 0 bases and J gave up 10 bases, with 10 bases separating them. CDR1 LNHNV and CDR2 YYDKDF come from the germline V gene (reference sequence). The CDR3 region is CATSRESGGSPLHF. The CDR3 coding sequence is TGTGCCACCAGCAGAGAATCCGGGGGCTCACCCCTCCACTTT. Variable domain in full (rest from reference TRBV15 and TRBJ1-6): DAMVIQNPRYQVTQFGKPVTLSCSQTLNHNVMYWYQQKSSQAPKLLFHYYDKDFNNEADTPDNFQSRRPNTSFCFLDIRSPGLGDTAMYLCATSRESGGSPLHFGNGTRLTVT.

This chain uses TRBV4-2 with TRBJ1-1; 10 nucleotides align to TRBD1. With V trimmed by 0 bases and J by 5 bases, 6 bases remained unmatched. In germline, CDR1 is LGHNA, CDR2 YNFKEQ. The CDR3 is 16 amino acids. CDR3 coding DNA: TGTGCCAGCAGCCAAGACCGACAGGGGGCAAGGACTGAAGCTTTCTTT. Translation gives CASSQDRQGARTEAFF.

This clonotype showed up just a few times. V gene TRBV7-2 combines with J gene TRBJ2-7; no firm D call. Per the germline V gene, CDR1 is SGHTA and CDR2 is FQGNSA. The CDR3 totals 12 residues. The V end was cut by 5 bases, the J end by 5 bases, with 10 bases between. CDR3 region: CASSPQVDEQYV. The CDR3 coding sequence is TGTGCCAGCAGCCCCCAGGTGGACGAGCAGTACGTC.

The chain joins TRBV4-2 to TRBJ2-2; possibly TRBD1 for D (6 bases). Deletions cut 5 bases from V and 7 bases from J, with 17 bases between. Germline CDR1 is LGHNA and CDR2 is YNFKEQ. The length of the CDR3 is 15 residues. The CDR3 reads CASSSPGQKGGELFF. The CDR3 nucleotides are TGTGCCAGCAGCTCCCCGGGACAAAAAGGCGGGGAGCTGTTTTTT.

The CDR3 reads CASSPRGQGTSNEQFF. CDR3 bases: TGCGCCAGCAGCCCGCGGGGACAGGGTACCTCCAATGAGCAGTTCTTC. The chain is built from TRBV5-1 and TRBJ2-1; TRBD1 matches 9 bases. CDR3 length equals 16 residues. Germline CDR1 is SGHRS and CDR2 is YFSETQ. Losses at the gene ends were 4 bases for V and 6 bases for J; bases not matched to a gene: 11.

The V call is TRBV7-8, the J call TRBJ1-2; D remains unclear. This CDR3 contains 15 residues. Germline V gives CDR1 SGHVS, CDR2 FQNEAQ. V lost 3 bases and J lost 5, with 16 bases in between. The CDR3 here is CASSFGPHLIYGYTF. The CDR3 DNA sequence: TGTGCCAGCAGCTTCGGGCCTCATCTTATTTATGGCTACACCTTC.

The rearrangement links TRBV2 to TRBJ2-1; D is unresolved. The germline V gene encodes CDR1 SNHLY and CDR2 FYNNEI. The CDR3 loop spans 12 amino acids. Trimming stripped 5 bases from V and 6 bases from J, with 8 bases between. This CDR3 is CASSQWSNEQFF. The CDR3 DNA reads TGTGCCAGCAGTCAGTGGTCCAATGAGCAGTTCTTC.